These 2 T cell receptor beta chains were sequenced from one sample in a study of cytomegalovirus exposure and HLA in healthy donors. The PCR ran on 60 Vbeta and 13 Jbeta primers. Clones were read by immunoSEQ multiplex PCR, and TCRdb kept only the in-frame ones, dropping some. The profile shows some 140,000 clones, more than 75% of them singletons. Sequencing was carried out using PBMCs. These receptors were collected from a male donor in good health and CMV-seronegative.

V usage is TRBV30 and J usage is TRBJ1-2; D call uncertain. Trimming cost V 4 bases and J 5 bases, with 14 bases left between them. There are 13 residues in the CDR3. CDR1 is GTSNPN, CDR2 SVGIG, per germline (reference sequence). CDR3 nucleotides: TGTGCCTGGAACAGAGCCCCTTTTTATGGCTACACCTTC. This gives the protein CAWNRAPFYGYTF.

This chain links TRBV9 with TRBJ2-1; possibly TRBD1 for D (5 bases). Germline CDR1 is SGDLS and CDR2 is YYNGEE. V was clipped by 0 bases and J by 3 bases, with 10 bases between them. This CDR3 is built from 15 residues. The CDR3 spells CASSVDGRVYNEQFF. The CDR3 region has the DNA TGTGCCAGCAGCGTAGACGGCAGGGTCTACAATGAGCAGTTCTTC.